This TCR beta chain was found in a study of cytomegalovirus exposure and HLA in healthy donors. Overall study: HLA-typed donors were the source of about 85 million unique TCRs held in an early data release. Findings and limits, study-wide: Rare TCR sequences dominated, though some public TCRs recurred in many donors. Reported performance of the classifier showed diagnosis of cytomegalovirus status with high specificity and sensitivity.

The CDR3 length is 15 residues. V dropped 7 bases and J dropped 4; count of bases not matched to a gene: 11. Germline loops: CDR1 MNHEY, CDR2 SMNVEV (reference sequence). PCR was performed using 60 Vbeta and 13 Jbeta primers. Libraries were prepared by immunoSEQ multiplex PCR; TCRdb keeps only in-frame clonotypes and omits some of them. This table holds about 160,000 clones, 60% to 85% found once. The table lists this clone with a few counts. Antigen unknown. The clonotype comes from a man aged 40-49 years in good health and CMV-seropositive. The gene calls are TRBV27 and TRBJ2-7; 9 bases agree with TRBD2. Sample: PBMCs. The CDR3 reads CASTSGVAGAYEQYF. The CDR3 nucleotides read TGTGCCAGCACCTCGGGGGTAGCGGGAGCGTACGAGCAGTACTTC.